A single sample gave rise to the 17 T cell receptor beta chains below, sequenced in a study of T cells of healthy individuals. TCRdb processed the 5' RACE reads anew with MiXCR; each CDR3 protein has one entry. The sample records tens of thousands of distinct CDR3 sequences, about 14% being singletons. All receptors derive from a human donor in good health.

This clonotype showed up many times. The chain joins TRBV18 to TRBJ1-1; D is ambiguous. V was trimmed by 2 bases and J by 1 base, leaving 5 bases between them. The germline gives CDR1 KGHSH, CDR2 LQKENI. This CDR3 spans 13 amino acids. The CDR3 DNA is TGTGCCAGCTCACCAATCAGGAACACTGAAGCTTTCTTT. This codes for CASSPIRNTEAFF. Variable domain in full (rest from reference TRBV18 and TRBJ1-1): NAGVMQNPRHLVRRRGQEARLRCSPMKGHSHVYWYRQLPEEGLKFMVYLQKENIIDESGMPKERFSAEFPKEGPSILRIQQVVRGDSAAYFCASSPIRNTEAFFGQGTRLTVV.

This clonotype was seen ten or more times. The chain joins TRBV18 to TRBJ1-1; D gene uncertain. CDR1 and CDR2 (germline): KGHSH, LQKENI. The CDR3 runs to 14 residues. Trimming left V 3 bases short and J 0 bases short, with 8 bases between. Here the CDR3 DNA reads TGTGCCAGCTCACCGAACTGGGTGAACACTGAAGCTTTCTTT. It translates to CASSPNWVNTEAFF.

This clonotype was counted at least ten times. The CDR3 reads CASSPTPPETQYF. The CDR3 coding sequence is TGTGCCAGCAGCCCGACTCCCCCGGAGACCCAGTACTTC. This rearrangement joins TRBV7-7 to TRBJ2-5; unclear D gene. The germline V gene encodes CDR1 SSHAT and CDR2 FNYEAQ (reference sequence). The V gene lost 5 bases and the J gene lost 5 bases, with 12 bases spanning the gap. CDR3 length: 13 amino acids.

The table lists this clonotype with a few counts. The gene calls are TRBV19 and TRBJ2-4; weak D call: TRBD1 (5 bases). This CDR3 contains 15 residues. Germline-derived CDR1 and CDR2 are LNHDA and SQIVND (reference sequence). V lost 0 bases, J lost 7 bases, and 13 bases lay in between. In nucleotides, the CDR3 is TGTGCCAGTAGTATAGATCTTCAGGGAAGGAACATTCAGTACTTC. Protein sequence: CASSIDLQGRNIQYF. Full variable domain (rest looked up from reference TRBV19 and TRBJ2-4): DGGITQSPKYLFRKEGQNVTLSCEQNLNHDAMYWYRQDPGQGLRLIYYSQIVNDFQKGDIAEGYSVSREKKESFPLTVTSAQKNPTAFYLCASSIDLQGRNIQYFGAGTRLSVL.

This clonotype has ten or more counts. CDR3 sequence reads: CATRAYRNTEAFF. The DNA of the CDR3 is TGTGCCACCAGAGCTTACAGGAACACTGAAGCTTTCTTT. This rearrangement joins TRBV24-1 to TRBJ1-1, with D hard to call. This CDR3 spans 13 amino acids. Germline assignment: CDR1 KGHDR and CDR2 SFDVKD. Trimming cost V 7 bases and J 1 base, with 9 bases left between them.

Only a few counts were recorded for this clonotype. The chain is built from TRBV25-1 and TRBJ2-1; 9 positions match TRBD2. The V gene end was trimmed by 3 bases and the J gene end by 8 bases; junction bases not matched to a gene: 8. Germline CDR1 MGHDK, CDR2 SYGVNS. The CDR3 extends over 15 amino acids. The CDR3, as DNA: TGTGCCAGCAGTGATTCTAGCGGGGATTGGGATGAGCAGTTCTTC. This codes for CASSDSSGDWDEQFF.

This clonotype has just a few counts. The chain employs TRBV5-1 and TRBJ2-7; possibly TRBD1 or TRBD2 for D (5 bases each). The CDR3 consists of 14 residues. CDR1 and CDR2 (germline): SGHRS, YFSETQ. V shed 1 base and J shed 6 bases, with 14 bases lying between them. The CDR3 reads CASSLRDVSGEQYF. For the CDR3, the DNA is TGCGCCAGCAGCTTGCGGGACGTATCGGGCGAGCAGTACTTC.

This clonotype has a handful of counts. The J gene is TRBJ1-4, the V gene TRBV7-2; D unclear. CDR3 length equals 15 residues. Germline CDR1 SGHTA, CDR2 FQGNSA. V was trimmed by 5 bases and J by 0 bases, leaving 10 bases between them. DNA for the CDR3: TGTGCCAGCAGCCATGACCGATCAACTAATGAAAAACTGTTTTTT. The encoded protein is CASSHDRSTNEKLFF.

This clonotype was counted between two and nine times. V and J are TRBV5-4 and TRBJ2-5; D not certain. The CDR3 spans 15 residues. Between the trimmed V and J ends, which lost 0 bases and 1 base, there was a span of 10 bases. Germline V gene data show CDR1 as SGHNT and CDR2 as YYREEE (reference sequence). In nucleotides, the CDR3 is TGTGCCAGCAGCTTGGCGTCTAGTGGCCAAGAGACCCAGTACTTC. This encodes CASSLASSGQETQYF.

There are many counts of this clonotype. The chain combines TRBV15 with TRBJ2-2; 9 bases fit TRBD2. With 0 bases clipped from V and 6 bases from J, the junction kept 14 bases outside the gene matches. Looked up from germline, CDR1 is LNHNV and CDR2 is YYDKDF (reference sequence). This CDR3 has 19 residues. In DNA, the CDR3 is TGTGCCACCAGCAGAGATTTTGGCGGGAGGGCCGCAATCGCCGGGGAGCTGTTTTTT. This gives the protein CATSRDFGGRAAIAGELFF. The whole variable domain, remainder taken from reference TRBV15 and TRBJ2-2, is DAMVIQNPRYQVTQFGKPVTLSCSQTLNHNVMYWYQQKSSQAPKLLFHYYDKDFNNEADTPDNFQSRRPNTSFCFLDIRSPGLGDTAMYLCATSRDFGGRAAIAGELFFGEGSRLTVL.

This clonotype was observed many times. The chain couples TRBV5-1 to TRBJ1-1, with a possible D match to TRBD1 (5 bases). Trimming removed 4 bases at V and 3 bases at J, with 16 bases between. CDR3 length: 15 amino acids. CDR1 is SGHRS and CDR2 is YFSETQ in the germline V gene. This CDR3 reads CASSHSRDWHTEAFF. The CDR3 DNA reads as TGCGCCAGCAGCCATTCCAGGGATTGGCACACTGAAGCTTTCTTT.

Worth noting for this clonotype: Sequence at one end of the junction differs from germline and may be a read error. The chain is built from TRBV5-1 and TRBJ2-1; D perhaps matches TRBD2 (7 bases). This CDR3 is 13 amino acids long. Germline CDR1 and CDR2: SGHRS and YFSETQ. The CDR3, as DNA: TGTGCCAGCAGGGACTACAGGGACTATGAGCAGTTCTTC. Translating it yields CASRDYRDYEQFF.

J is TRBJ2-4 and V is TRBV23-1; the D call may be TRBD1 or TRBD2 (5 bases each). TRBV23-1 carries the ORF label, with uncertain function. The CDR3 loop spans 19 amino acids. The V and J ends lost 4 bases and 0 bases respectively, with 22 bases between them. The chain's CDR3 is CASSPPTLGTLPAKNIQYF. CDR3 coding DNA: TGCGCCAGCAGTCCTCCTACCCTCGGGACGCTTCCAGCCAAAAACATTCAGTACTTC.

A remark on this clonotype: This may come from a read error, since a much larger clone is one base off. This sequence joins TRBV6-2 or TRBV6-3 and TRBJ2-7, with 13 bases fitting TRBD2. V lost 2 bases to trimming and J lost 3 bases; unmatched junction nucleotides: 16. Germline V gene lookup returns CDR1 MNHEY and CDR2 SVGEGT. The CDR3 sequence is 20 residues long. In DNA, the CDR3 is TGTGCCAGCAGTTACCCCACCGTGACTAGCGGGGGGACCGTAGACTACGAGCAGTACTTC. Translation gives CASSYPTVTSGGTVDYEQYF.

The chain joins TRBV4-1 to TRBJ2-7; the D gene is possibly TRBD2 (5 bases). The germline V gene has CDR1 MGHRA and CDR2 YSYEKL. Trimming shortened V by 4 bases and J by 1 base, and 11 bases separated the two germline ends. The CDR3 is 14 amino acids. CDR3 coding DNA: TGCGCCAGCAGCCGCGGACTGGGATCCTACGAGCAGTACTTC. Translation: CASSRGLGSYEQYF.

The sample holds many counts of this clonotype. The V and J genes are TRBV14 and TRBJ1-1; D call uncertain. Trimming stripped 4 bases from V and 0 bases from J, with 12 bases between. Germline-derived CDR1 and CDR2 are SGHDN and FVKESK. The CDR3 length is 15 residues. The CDR3: CASSPDWRLNTEAFF. Here the CDR3 DNA reads TGTGCCAGCAGCCCGGACTGGAGATTGAACACTGAAGCTTTCTTT.

V is TRBV6-5 and J is TRBJ2-1; D might be TRBD1 (5 bases). The V gene's germline CDR1 is MNHEY and CDR2 SVGAGI. With 0 bases removed from V and 7 bases from J, the gap between germline ends came to 10 bases. This CDR3 has 14 amino acids. CDR3: CASSYSGQGNEQFF. The DNA for the CDR3 is TGTGCCAGCAGTTACTCGGGTCAGGGAAATGAGCAGTTCTTC.